This TCR beta chain derives from a study of blood T cell repertoires in COVID-19. Assay used: immunoSEQ multiplex PCR; TCRdb lists only in-frame clones, some missing. The top ten clones hold around 10% of a sample with roughly 140,000 clones, 70% to 85% of them seen once. V trimming: 0 bases; J trimming: 3 bases; junction bases outside the gene matches: 7. CDR1 is SGDLS and CDR2 is YYNGEE in the germline V gene. CDR3 size: 16 residues. Sequenced sample: peripheral blood. This receptor was obtained from a woman over 75 in a cohort sampled during active or convalescent COVID-19. The chain couples TRBV9 to TRBJ2-3; 7 positions match TRBD1. DNA for the CDR3: TGTGCCAGCAGCGTAGATTTTTCAGGGGGAACAGATACGCAGTATTTT. It specifies CASSVDFSGGTDTQYF. Based on the CDR3 plus reference TRBV9 and TRBJ2-3, the full variable domain is DSGVTQTPKHLITATGQRVTLRCSPRSGDLSVYWYQQSLDQGLQFLIQYYNGEERAKGNILERFSAQQFPDLHSELNLSSLELGDSALYFCASSVDFSGGTDTQYFGPGTRLTVL.